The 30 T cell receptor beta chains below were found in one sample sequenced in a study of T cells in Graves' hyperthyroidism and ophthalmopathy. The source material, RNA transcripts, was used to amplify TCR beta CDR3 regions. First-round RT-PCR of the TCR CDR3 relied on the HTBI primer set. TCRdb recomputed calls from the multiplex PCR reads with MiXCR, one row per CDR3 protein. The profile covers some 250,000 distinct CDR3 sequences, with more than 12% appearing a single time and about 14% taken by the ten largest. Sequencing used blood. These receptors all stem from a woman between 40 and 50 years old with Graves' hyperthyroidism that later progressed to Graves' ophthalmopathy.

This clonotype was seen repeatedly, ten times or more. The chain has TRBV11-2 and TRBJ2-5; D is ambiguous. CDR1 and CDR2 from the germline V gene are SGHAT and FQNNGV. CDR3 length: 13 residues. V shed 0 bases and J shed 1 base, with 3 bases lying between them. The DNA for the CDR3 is TGTGCCAGCAGCTTAGAACCCCAAGAGACCCAGTACTTC. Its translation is CASSLEPQETQYF.

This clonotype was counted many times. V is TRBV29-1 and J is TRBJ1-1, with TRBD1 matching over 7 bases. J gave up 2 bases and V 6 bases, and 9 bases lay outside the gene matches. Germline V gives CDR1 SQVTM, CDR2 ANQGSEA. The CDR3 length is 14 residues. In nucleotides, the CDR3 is TGCAGCGTCGCGTCCGGGACAGTAAACACTGAAGCTTTCTTT. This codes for CSVASGTVNTEAFF. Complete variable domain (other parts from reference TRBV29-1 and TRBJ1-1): SAVISQKPSRDICQRGTSLTIQCQVDSQVTMMFWYRQQPGQSLTLIATANQGSEATYESGFVIDKFPISRPNLTFSTLTVSNMSPEDSSIYLCSVASGTVNTEAFFGQGTRLTVV.

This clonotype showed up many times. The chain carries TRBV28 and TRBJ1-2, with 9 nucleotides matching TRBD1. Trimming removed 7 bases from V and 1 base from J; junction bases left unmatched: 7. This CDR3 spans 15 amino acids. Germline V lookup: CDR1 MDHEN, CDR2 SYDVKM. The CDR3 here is CASTTGGALNYGYTF. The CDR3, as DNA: TGTGCCAGCACCACAGGGGGCGCCCTTAACTATGGCTACACCTTC.

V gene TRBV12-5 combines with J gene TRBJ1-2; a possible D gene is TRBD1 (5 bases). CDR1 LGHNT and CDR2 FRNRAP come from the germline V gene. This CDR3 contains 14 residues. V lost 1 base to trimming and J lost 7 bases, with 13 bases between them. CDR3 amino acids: CASGLEGSISGYTF. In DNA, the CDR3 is TGTGCTAGTGGTTTGGAGGGGAGTATCTCTGGCTACACCTTC. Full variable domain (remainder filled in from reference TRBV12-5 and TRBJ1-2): DARVTQTPRHKVTEMGQEVTMRCQPILGHNTVFWYRQTMMQGLELLAYFRNRAPLDDSGMPKDRFSAEMPDATLATLKIQPSEPRDSAVYFCASGLEGSISGYTFGSGTRLTVV.

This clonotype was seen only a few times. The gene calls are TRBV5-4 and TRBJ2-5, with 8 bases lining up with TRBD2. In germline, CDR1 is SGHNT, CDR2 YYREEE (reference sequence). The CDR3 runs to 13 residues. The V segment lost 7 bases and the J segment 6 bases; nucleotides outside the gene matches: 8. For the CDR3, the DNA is TGTGCCAGCCACGGGAGGGAAAGGAAGACCCAGTACTTC. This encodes CASHGRERKTQYF.

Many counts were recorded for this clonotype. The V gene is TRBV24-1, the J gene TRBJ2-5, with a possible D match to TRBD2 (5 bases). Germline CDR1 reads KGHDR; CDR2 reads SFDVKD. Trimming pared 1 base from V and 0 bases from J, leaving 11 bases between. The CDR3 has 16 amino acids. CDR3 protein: CATSDLSRGDQETQYF. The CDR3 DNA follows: TGTGCCACCAGTGATTTATCACGGGGAGACCAAGAGACCCAGTACTTC.

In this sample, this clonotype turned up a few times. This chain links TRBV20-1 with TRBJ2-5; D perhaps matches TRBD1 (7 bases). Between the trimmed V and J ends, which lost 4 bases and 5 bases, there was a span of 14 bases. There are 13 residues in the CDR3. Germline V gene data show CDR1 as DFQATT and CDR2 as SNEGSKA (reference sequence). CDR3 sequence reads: CSATGGSRETQYF. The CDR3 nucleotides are TGCAGTGCTACAGGGGGGTCCCGGGAGACCCAGTACTTC.

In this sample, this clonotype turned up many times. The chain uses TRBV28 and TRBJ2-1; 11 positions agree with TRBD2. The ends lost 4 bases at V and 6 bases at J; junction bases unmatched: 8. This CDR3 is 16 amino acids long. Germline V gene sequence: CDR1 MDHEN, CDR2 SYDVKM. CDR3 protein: CASSSISGRASNEQFF. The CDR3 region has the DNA TGTGCCAGCAGTTCAATTAGCGGGAGGGCCTCCAATGAGCAGTTCTTC.

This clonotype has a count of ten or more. The CDR3 region is CASSPTDRGLLVTGELFF. DNA of the CDR3: TGTGCCAGCAGTCCCACGGACAGGGGGCTTCTAGTAACCGGGGAGCTGTTTTTT. J is TRBJ2-2 and V is TRBV28; TRBD1 aligns across 11 bases. The CDR3 loop spans 18 amino acids. CDR1 is MDHEN and CDR2 is SYDVKM in the germline V gene. Unmatched junction bases numbered 13, after V lost 5 bases and J lost 5 bases. The complete variable domain, with remaining parts taken from reference TRBV28 and TRBJ2-2, reads DVKVTQSSRYLVKRTGEKVFLECVQDMDHENMFWYRQDPGLGLRLIYFSYDVKMKEKGDIPEGYSVSREKKERFSLILESASTNQTSMYLCASSPTDRGLLVTGELFFGEGSRLTVL.

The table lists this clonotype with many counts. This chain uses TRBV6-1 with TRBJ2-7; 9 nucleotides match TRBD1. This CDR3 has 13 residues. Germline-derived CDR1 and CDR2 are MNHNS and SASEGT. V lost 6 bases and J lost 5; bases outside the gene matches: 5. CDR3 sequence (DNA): TGTGCCAGCAGGGGACAGGGTGCCCACGAGCAGTACTTC. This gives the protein CASRGQGAHEQYF.

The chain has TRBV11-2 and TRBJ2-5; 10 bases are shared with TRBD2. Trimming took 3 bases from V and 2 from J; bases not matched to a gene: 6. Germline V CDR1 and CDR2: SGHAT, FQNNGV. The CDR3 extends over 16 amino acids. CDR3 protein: CASSFRLAGVQETQYF. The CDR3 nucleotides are TGTGCCAGCAGCTTTCGACTAGCGGGCGTACAAGAGACCCAGTACTTC.

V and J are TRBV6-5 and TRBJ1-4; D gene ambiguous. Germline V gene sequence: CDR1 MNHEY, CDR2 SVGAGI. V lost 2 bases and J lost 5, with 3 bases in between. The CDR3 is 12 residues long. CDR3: CASSYRNEKLFF. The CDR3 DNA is TGTGCCAGCAGTTACAGAAATGAAAAACTGTTTTTT.

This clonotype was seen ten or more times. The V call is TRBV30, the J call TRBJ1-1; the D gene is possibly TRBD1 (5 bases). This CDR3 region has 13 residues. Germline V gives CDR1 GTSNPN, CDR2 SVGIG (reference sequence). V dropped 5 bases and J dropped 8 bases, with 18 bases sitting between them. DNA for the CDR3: TGTGCCTGGGGCCGGGACGTCCGCTCGGAAGCTTTCTTT. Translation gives CAWGRDVRSEAFF.

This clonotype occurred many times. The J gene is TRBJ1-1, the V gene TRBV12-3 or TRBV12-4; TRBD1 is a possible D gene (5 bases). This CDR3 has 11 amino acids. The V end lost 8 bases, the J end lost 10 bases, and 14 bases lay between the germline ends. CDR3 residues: CASGSGTGAFF. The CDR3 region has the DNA TGTGCCAGCGGATCCGGGACGGGAGCTTTCTTT.

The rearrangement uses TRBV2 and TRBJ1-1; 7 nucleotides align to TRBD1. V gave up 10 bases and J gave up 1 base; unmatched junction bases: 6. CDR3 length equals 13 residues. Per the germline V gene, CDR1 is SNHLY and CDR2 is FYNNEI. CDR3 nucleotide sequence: TGTGCCATTGGGACAGAGAGGAACACTGAAGCTTTCTTT. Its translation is CAIGTERNTEAFF.

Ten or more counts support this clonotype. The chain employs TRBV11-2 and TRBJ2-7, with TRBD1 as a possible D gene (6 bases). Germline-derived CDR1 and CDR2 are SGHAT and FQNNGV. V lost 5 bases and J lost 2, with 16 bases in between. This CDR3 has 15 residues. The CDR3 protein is CASSLPGQKPYEQYF. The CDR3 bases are TGTGCCAGCAGCCTTCCCGGACAGAAGCCCTACGAGCAGTACTTC.

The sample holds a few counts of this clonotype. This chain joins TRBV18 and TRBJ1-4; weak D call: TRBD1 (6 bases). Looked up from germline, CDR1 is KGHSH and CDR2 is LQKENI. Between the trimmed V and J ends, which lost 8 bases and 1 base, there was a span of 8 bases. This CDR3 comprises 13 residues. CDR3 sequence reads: CASAQGTNEKLFF. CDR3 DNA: TGTGCCAGCGCACAGGGAACTAATGAAAAACTGTTTTTT.

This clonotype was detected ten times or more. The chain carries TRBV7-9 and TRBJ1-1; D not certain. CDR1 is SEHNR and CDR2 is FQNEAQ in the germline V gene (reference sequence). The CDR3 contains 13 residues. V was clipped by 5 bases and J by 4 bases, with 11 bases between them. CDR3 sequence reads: CASSPGLVTEAFF. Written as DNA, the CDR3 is TGTGCCAGCAGCCCAGGACTAGTCACTGAAGCTTTCTTT.

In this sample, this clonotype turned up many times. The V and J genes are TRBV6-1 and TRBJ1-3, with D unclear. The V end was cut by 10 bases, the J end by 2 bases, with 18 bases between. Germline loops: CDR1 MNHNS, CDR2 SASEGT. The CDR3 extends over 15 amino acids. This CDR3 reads CATHGQSKAGNTIYF. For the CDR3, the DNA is TGTGCCACCCATGGGCAGTCGAAGGCTGGAAACACCATATATTTT.

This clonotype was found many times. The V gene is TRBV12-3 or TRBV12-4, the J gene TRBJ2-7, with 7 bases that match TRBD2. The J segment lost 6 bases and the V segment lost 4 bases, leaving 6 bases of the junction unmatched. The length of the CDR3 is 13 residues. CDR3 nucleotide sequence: TGTGCCAGCAGTTCCAGGACTAGGCCCGAGCAGTACTTC. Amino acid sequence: CASSSRTRPEQYF.

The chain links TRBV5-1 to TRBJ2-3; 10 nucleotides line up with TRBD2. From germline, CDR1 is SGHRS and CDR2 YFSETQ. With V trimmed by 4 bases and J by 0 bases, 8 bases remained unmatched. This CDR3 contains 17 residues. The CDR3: CASSQGTSDSSTDTQYF. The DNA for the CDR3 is TGCGCCAGCAGCCAGGGGACTAGCGATTCTAGCACAGATACGCAGTATTTT.

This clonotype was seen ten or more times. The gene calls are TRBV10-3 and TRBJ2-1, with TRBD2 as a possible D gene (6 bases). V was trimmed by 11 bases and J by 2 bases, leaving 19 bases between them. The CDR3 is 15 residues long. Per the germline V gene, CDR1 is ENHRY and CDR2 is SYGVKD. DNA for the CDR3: TGTGCCGCCCAACCTGTAGCGGATACCTACAATGAGCAGTTCTTC. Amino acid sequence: CAAQPVADTYNEQFF.

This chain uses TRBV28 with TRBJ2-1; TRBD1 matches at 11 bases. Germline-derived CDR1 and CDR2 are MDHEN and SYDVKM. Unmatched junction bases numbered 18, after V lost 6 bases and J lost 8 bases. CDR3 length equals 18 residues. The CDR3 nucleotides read TGTGCCAGCAGCCCCCCCTTCCTAGGGACAGGGGGATTCGATGAGCAGTTCTTC. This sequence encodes CASSPPFLGTGGFDEQFF.

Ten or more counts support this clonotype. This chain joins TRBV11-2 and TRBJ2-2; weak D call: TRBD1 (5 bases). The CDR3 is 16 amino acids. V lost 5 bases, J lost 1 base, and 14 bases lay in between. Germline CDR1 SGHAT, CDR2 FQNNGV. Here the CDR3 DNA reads TGTGCCAGCAGCGGAATAGGACACAGGAACACCGGGGAGCTGTTTTTT. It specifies CASSGIGHRNTGELFF.

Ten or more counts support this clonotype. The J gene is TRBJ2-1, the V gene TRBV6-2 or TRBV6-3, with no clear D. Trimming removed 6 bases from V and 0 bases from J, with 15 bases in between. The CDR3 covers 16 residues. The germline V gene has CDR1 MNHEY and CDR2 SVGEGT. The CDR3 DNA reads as TGTGCCAGCAGCGACCCCGGTGTTAGCTCCTACAATGAGCAGTTCTTC. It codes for CASSDPGVSSYNEQFF.

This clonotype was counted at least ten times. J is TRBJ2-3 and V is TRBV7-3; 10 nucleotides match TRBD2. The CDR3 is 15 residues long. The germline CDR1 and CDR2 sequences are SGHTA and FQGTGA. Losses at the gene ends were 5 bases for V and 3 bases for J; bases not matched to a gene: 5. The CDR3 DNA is TGTGCCAGCAGCATATCTAGCGGGAGAACAGATACGCAGTATTTT. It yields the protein CASSISSGRTDTQYF.

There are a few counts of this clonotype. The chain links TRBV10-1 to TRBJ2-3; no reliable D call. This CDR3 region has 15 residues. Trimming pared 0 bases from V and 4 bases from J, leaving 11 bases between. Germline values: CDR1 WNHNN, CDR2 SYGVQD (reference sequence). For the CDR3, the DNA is TGCGCCAGCAGTGAGTCAAGCCCGCGACCAGATACGCAGTATTTT. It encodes CASSESSPRPDTQYF.

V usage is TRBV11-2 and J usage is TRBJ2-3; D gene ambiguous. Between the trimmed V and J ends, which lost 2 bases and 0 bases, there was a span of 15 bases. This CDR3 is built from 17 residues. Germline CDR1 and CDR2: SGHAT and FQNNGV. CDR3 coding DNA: TGTGCCAGCAGCTTATTAGTCGGGCCAACTAGCACAGATACGCAGTATTTT. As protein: CASSLLVGPTSTDTQYF.

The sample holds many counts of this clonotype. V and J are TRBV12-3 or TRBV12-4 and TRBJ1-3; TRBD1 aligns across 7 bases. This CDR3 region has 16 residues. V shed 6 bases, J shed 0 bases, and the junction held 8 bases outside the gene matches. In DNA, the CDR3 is TGTGCCAGCAGCCATGACAGGGCGTTCTCTGGAAACACCATATATTTT. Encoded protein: CASSHDRAFSGNTIYF.

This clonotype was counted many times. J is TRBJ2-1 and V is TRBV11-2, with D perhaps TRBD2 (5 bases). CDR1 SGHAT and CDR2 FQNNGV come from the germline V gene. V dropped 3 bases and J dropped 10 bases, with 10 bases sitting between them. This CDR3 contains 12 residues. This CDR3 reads CASSFSPGEQFF. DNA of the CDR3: TGTGCCAGCAGCTTTAGTCCGGGGGAGCAGTTCTTC.